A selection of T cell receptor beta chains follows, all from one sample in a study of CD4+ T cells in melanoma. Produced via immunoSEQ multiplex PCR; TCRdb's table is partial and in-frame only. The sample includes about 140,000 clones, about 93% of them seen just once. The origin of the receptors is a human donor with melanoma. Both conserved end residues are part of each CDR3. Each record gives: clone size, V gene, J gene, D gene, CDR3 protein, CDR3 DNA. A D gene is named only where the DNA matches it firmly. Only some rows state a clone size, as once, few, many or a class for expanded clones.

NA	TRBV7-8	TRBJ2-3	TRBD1	CASKQQGSTDTQYF	TGTGCCAGCAAGCAACAGGGGAGCACAGATACGCAGTATTTT
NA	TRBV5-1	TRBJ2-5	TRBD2	CASSLARGGQETQYF	TGCGCCAGCAGCTTGGCCCGCGGGGGGCAAGAGACCCAGTACTTC
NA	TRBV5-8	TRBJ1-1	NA	CASSLKGRVNTEAFF	TGTGCCAGCAGCTTGAAGGGGCGAGTGAACACTGAAGCTTTCTTT
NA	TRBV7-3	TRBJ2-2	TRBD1	CATGTGYTGELFF	TGTGCCACCGGGACAGGGTACACCGGGGAGCTGTTTTTT
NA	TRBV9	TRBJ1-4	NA	CASSQRGSDEKLFF	TGTGCCAGCAGTCAAAGGGGGTCAGATGAAAAACTGTTTTTT
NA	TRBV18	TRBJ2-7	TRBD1	CASSYRTGTYEQYF	TGTGCCAGCTCATATCGGACAGGGACCTACGAGCAGTACTTC
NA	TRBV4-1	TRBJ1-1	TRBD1	CASSQQTGGITEAFF	TGCGCCAGCAGCCAACAGACAGGGGGTATCACTGAAGCTTTCTTT
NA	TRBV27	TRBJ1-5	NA	CASSLREKDQPQHF	TGTGCCAGCAGTTTAAGGGAGAAGGATCAGCCCCAGCATTTT
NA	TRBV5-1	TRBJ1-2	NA	CASSLGQTYGYTF	TGCGCCAGCAGCTTAGGACAGACCTATGGCTACACCTTC
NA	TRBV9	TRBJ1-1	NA	CASSVGGLFAEAFF	TGTGCCAGCAGCGTAGGGGGATTGTTCGCTGAAGCTTTCTTT
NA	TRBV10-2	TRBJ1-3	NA	CASGSGNTIYF	TGCGCCAGCGGGTCTGGAAACACCATATATTTT
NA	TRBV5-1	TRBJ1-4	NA	CASSPDGREGKLFF	TGCGCCAGCAGCCCGGACGGCCGTGAGGGAAAACTGTTTTTT
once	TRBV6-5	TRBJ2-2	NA	CASSHGTPNTGELFF	TGTGCCAGCAGCCACGGGACACCGAACACCGGGGAGCTGTTTTTT